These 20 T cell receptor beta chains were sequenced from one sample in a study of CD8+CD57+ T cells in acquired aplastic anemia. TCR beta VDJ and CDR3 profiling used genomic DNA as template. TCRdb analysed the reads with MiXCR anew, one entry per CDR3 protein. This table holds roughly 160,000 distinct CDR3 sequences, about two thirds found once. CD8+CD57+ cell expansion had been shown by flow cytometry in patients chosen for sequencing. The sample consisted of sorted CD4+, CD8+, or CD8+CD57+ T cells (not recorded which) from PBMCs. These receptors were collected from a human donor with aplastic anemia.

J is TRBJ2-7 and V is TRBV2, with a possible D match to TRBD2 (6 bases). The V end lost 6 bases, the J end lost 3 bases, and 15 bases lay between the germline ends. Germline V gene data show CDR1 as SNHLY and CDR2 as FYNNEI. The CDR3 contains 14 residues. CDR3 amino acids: CASSPWAGNYEQYF. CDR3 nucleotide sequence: TGTGCCAGCAGCCCCTGGGCGGGGAACTACGAGCAGTACTTC.

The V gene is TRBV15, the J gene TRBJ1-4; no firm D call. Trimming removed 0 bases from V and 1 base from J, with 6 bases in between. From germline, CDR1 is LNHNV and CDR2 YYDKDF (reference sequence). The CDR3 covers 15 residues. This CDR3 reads CATSRDRGTNEKLFF. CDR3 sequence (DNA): TGTGCCACCAGCAGAGATCGGGGAACTAATGAAAAACTGTTTTTT.

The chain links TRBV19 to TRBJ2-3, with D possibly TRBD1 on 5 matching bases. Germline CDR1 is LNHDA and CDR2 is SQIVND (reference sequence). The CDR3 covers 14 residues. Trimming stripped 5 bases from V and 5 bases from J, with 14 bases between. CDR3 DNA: TGTGCCAGTAGTGATAGATGGGGCGGAGATACGCAGTATTTT. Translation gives CASSDRWGGDTQYF.

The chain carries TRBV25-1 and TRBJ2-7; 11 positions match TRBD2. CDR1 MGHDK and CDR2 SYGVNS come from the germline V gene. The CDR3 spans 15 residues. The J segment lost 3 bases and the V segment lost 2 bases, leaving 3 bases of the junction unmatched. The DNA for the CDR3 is TGTGCCAGCAGTGAAGTGGGGACTAGCGGCTACGAGCAGTACTTC. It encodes CASSEVGTSGYEQYF.

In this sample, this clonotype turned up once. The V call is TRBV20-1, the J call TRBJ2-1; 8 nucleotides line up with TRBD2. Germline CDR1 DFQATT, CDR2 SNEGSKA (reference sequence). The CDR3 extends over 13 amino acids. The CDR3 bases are TGCAGGGCAGAGACGGGAGGGCTGGGTGAGCAGTTCTTC. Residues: CRAETGGLGEQFF.

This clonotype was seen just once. CDR3 residues: CASSIDRRVLFF. For the CDR3, the DNA is TGTGCCAGTAGTATAGATCGCCGGGTCCTGTTTTTT. The genes are TRBV19 and TRBJ1-4; D is ambiguous. This CDR3 spans 12 amino acids. Germline CDR1 and CDR2: LNHDA and SQIVND (reference sequence). Trimming removed 0 bases at V and 14 bases at J, with 10 bases between.

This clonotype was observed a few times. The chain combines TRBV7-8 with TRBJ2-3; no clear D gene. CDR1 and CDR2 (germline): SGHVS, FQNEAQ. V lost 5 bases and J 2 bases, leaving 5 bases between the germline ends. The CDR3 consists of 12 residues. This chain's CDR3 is CASSIDTDTQYF. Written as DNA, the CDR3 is TGTGCCAGCAGCATAGACACAGATACGCAGTATTTT.

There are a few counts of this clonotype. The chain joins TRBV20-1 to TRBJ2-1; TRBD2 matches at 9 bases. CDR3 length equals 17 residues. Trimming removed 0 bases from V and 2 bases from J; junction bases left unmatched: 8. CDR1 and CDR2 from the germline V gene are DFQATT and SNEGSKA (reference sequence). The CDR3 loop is CSARDAGGVLTYNEQFF. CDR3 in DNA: TGCAGTGCTAGAGATGCGGGGGGGGTACTGACCTACAATGAGCAGTTCTTC.

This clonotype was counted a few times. Written as DNA, the CDR3 is TGTGCCAGCAGTGGGACAGTCTACAATGAGCAGTTCTTC. It encodes CASSGTVYNEQFF. The V call is TRBV7-6, the J call TRBJ2-1, with TRBD1 matching 7 bases. V lost 6 bases, J lost 3 bases, and 2 bases stayed unmatched. This CDR3 region has 13 residues. The germline V gene has CDR1 SGHVS and CDR2 FNYEAQ.

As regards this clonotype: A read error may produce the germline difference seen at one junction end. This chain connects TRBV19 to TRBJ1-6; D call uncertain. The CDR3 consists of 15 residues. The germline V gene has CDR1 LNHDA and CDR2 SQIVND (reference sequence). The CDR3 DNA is TGTGCCAGTAGTTTCCGGGCTGACTATAATTCACCCCCCCACTTT. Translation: CASSFRADYNSPPHF.

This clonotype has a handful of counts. The CDR3 nucleotides are TGTGCCAGCAGTGAAGGGCCTCTGGGGTCCTACAATGAGCAGTTCTTC. It translates to CASSEGPLGSYNEQFF. This sequence joins TRBV9 and TRBJ2-1; no reliable D call. This CDR3 has 16 amino acids. The germline V gene encodes CDR1 SGDLS and CDR2 YYNGEE. Trimming took 5 bases from V and 1 from J, leaving 16 bases between them.

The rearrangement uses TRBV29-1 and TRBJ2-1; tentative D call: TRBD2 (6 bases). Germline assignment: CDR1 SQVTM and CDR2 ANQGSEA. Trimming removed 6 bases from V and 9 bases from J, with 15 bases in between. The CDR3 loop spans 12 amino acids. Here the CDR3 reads CSVKGLGIEQFF. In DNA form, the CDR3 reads TGCAGCGTAAAGGGACTGGGGATTGAGCAGTTCTTC.

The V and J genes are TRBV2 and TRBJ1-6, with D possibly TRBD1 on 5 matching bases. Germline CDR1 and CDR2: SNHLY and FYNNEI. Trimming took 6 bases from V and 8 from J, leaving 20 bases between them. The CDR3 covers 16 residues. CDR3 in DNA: TGTGCCAGCAGACAACGAGGGACGCGGACCTATTCACCCCTCCACTTT. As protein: CASRQRGTRTYSPLHF.

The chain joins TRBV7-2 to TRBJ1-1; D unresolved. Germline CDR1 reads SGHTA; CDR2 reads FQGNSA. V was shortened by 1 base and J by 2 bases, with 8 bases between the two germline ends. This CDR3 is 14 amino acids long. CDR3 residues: CASSLGAVNTEAFF. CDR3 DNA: TGTGCCAGCAGCTTAGGGGCAGTTAACACTGAAGCTTTCTTT.

CDR3 sequence: CASFPGPTNTEAFF. In DNA, the CDR3 is TGTGCCAGCTTCCCCGGCCCCACGAACACTGAAGCTTTCTTT. The V call is TRBV7-9, the J call TRBJ1-1; D is uncertain. CDR1 is SEHNR, CDR2 FQNEAQ, per germline (reference sequence). This CDR3 has 14 residues. Trimming took 8 bases from V and 1 from J, leaving 14 bases between them.

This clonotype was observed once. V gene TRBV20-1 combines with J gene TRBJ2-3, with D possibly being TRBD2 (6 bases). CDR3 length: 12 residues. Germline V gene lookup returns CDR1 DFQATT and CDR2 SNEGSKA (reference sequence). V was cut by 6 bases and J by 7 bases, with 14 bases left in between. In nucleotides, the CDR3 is TGCAGTGCCAGCCGGGACTCCTATACGCAGTATTTT. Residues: CSASRDSYTQYF.

CDR3 region: CAWSVRGRLAGGRTYNEQFF. The CDR3 coding sequence is TGTGCCTGGAGTGTAAGGGGGCGGCTAGCGGGAGGTAGGACCTACAATGAGCAGTTCTTC. V gene TRBV30 combines with J gene TRBJ2-1, with 11 bases identical to TRBD2. From germline, CDR1 is GTSNPN and CDR2 SVGIG (reference sequence). Trimming took 0 bases from V and 2 from J; bases not matched to a gene: 15. The CDR3 covers 20 residues.

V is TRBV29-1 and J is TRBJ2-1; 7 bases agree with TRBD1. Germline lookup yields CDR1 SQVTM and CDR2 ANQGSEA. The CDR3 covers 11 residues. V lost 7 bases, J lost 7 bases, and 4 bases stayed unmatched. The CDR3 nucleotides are TGCAGCGGGGGACAGCGGAATGAGCAGTTCTTC. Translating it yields CSGGQRNEQFF.

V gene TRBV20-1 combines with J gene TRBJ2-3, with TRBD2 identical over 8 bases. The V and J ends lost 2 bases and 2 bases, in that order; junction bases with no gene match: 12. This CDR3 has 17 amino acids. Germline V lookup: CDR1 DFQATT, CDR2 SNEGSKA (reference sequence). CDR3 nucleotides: TGCAGTGCTAGAACCACAGGGCTAGCGGGCCTCACAGATACGCAGTATTTT. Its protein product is CSARTTGLAGLTDTQYF.

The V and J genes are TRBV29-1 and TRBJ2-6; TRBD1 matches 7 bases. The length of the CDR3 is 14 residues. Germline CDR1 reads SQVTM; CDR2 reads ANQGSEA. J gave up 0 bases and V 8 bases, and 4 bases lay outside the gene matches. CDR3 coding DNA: TGCAGCCCGACAGGGACCTCTGGGGCCAACGTCCTGACTTTC. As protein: CSPTGTSGANVLTF.